Listed here are 6 T cell receptor beta chains from one sample, sequenced in a study of blood T cell repertoires in COVID-19 (TCRdb year 2020). Libraries were made using the immunoSEQ multiplex PCR assay. Sourced from immuneACCESS, this table was stored by TCRdb with only in-frame sequences that have V and J called. A share of the clones is absent; for the studies checked, an unresolved V gene accounts for under half, and the remainder has no known explanation. The sample table contains fewer than 300,000 clones; only one count was recorded for about nine tenths of them. The leading ten clones occupy under 14% of the sample. Sequencing was performed on peripheral blood. The receptors come from a man aged 50 to 60 with COVID-19, enrolled during active disease.

This clone was recorded only once. The chain is built from TRBV4-3 and TRBJ2-2; no definite D call. CDR1 is LGHNA, CDR2 YSLEER, per germline. CDR3 length equals 15 residues. V gave up 0 bases and J gave up 3 bases, with 8 bases separating them. CDR3 residues: CASSQERLYTGELFF. For the CDR3, the DNA is TGCGCCAGCAGCCAAGAGCGCTTGTACACCGGGGAGCTGTTTTTT.

The chain is built from TRBV7-2 and TRBJ1-3; 8 nucleotides line up with TRBD1. This CDR3 comprises 16 residues. With 0 bases clipped from V and 4 bases from J, the junction kept 5 bases outside the gene matches. Germline V lookup: CDR1 SGHTA, CDR2 FQGNSA. DNA for the CDR3: TGTGCCAGCAGCTTAGCGGTCAGGGGGCGGGGAAACACCATATATTTT. It codes for CASSLAVRGRGNTIYF.

The chain employs TRBV7-2 and TRBJ2-7, with 9 bases fitting TRBD1. The germline CDR1 and CDR2 sequences are SGHTA and FQGNSA. The V and J ends lost 5 bases and 2 bases, in that order; junction bases with no gene match: 13. The CDR3 has 17 residues. CDR3 protein: CASSQGQGVPRAYEQYF. CDR3 nucleotide sequence: TGTGCCAGCAGCCAGGGACAGGGTGTGCCTAGGGCCTACGAGCAGTACTTC.

V is TRBV11-3 and J is TRBJ2-2, with 9 bases aligning to TRBD2. The germline gives CDR1 SGHNT, CDR2 YENEEA. Unmatched junction bases numbered 11, after V lost 5 bases and J lost 7 bases. The CDR3 length is 16 residues. Here the CDR3 DNA reads TGTGCCAGCAGCCCCTCCGGTAGCGGGGGATTCGGGGAGCTGTTTTTT. Its translation is CASSPSGSGGFGELFF.

This clone was seen only once. The chain recombines TRBV6-2 or TRBV6-3 with TRBJ2-1; 14 positions agree with TRBD2. Germline CDR1 is MNHEY and CDR2 is SVGEGT. This CDR3 comprises 14 residues. The V segment lost 5 bases and the J segment 9 bases; nucleotides outside the gene matches: 3. As DNA, the CDR3 is TGTGCCAGCAGTGTCGGGACTAGCGGGAGTGAGCAGTTCTTC. Encoded protein: CASSVGTSGSEQFF.

The chain links TRBV9 to TRBJ1-3; D is uncertain. Trimming pared 0 bases from V and 7 bases from J, leaving 14 bases between. The CDR3 runs 15 residues. Germline-derived CDR1 and CDR2 are SGDLS and YYNGEE. In nucleotides, the CDR3 is TGTGCCAGCAGCGTAGGGGGAGGGCCCGAGAACACCATATATTTT. It specifies CASSVGGGPENTIYF. Drawing the rest from reference TRBV9 and TRBJ1-3, the complete variable domain is DSGVTQTPKHLITATGQRVTLRCSPRSGDLSVYWYQQSLDQGLQFLIQYYNGEERAKGNILERFSAQQFPDLHSELNLSSLELGDSALYFCASSVGGGPENTIYFGEGSWLTVV.